Listed below are T cell receptor beta chains from one sample, sequenced in a study of radiotherapy plus CTLA-4 blockade in lung cancer. The method was immunoSEQ multiplex PCR; TCRdb's version includes in-frame clones alone and lacks a portion of them. The sample lists more than 25,000 clones, around 85% seen once, with under 8% in the top ten. The specimen comprised peripheral blood, sampled from a patient treated with radiotherapy plus ipilimumab. The receptors come from a human donor with non-small cell lung cancer who had stable disease on radiotherapy plus ipilimumab. Both conserved end residues are part of each CDR3. A D gene is named only where the DNA matches it firmly. Clone size is stated in some rows and not others, as once, few, many or a class when expanded.

TGTGCCAGCAGCACGGGACAGGAGAACTATGGCTACACCTTC | CASSTGQENYGYTF | . | TRBJ1-2 | TRBV9 | TRBD1
TGTGCCAGCAGCCCTGGGCCCGGGGGCGAAGATACGCAGTATTTT | CASSPGPGGEDTQYF | . | TRBJ2-3 | TRBV5-8 | .
TGCGCCAGCAGCTTCTACGGGGAAGGCACCGGGGAGCTGTTTTTT | CASSFYGEGTGELFF | . | TRBJ2-2 | TRBV5-1 | .
TGCGCCAGCAGCTTGGACAGGGAGGCCGGGGAGCTGTTTTTT | CASSLDREAGELFF | . | TRBJ2-2 | TRBV5-1 | .
TGTGCCAGCAGCTTGGAGGGACAACGTTCCTATGGCTACACCTTC | CASSLEGQRSYGYTF | . | TRBJ1-2 | TRBV5-8 | .
TGTGCCAGCAGGCGACGCGATCAGGGGCCCACAGATACGCAGTATTTT | CASRRRDQGPTDTQYF | . | TRBJ2-3 | TRBV5-4 | .
TGTGCCAGCTCACCTCTGGGAGGGGGGGATGAAGCTTTCTTT | CASSPLGGGDEAFF | . | TRBJ1-1 | TRBV18 | .
TGTGCCAGCAGCTTAGTCGGGACAGGGAGAGAGACCCAGTACTTC | CASSLVGTGRETQYF | . | TRBJ2-5 | TRBV11-2 | TRBD1
TGCAGCGTTGACAGAAACACTGAAGCTTTCTTT | CSVDRNTEAFF | few | TRBJ1-1 | TRBV29-1 | .
TGTGCCAGCAGCACGGGAGCGGCAGATACGCAGTATTTT | CASSTGAADTQYF | . | TRBJ2-3 | TRBV5-6 | .
TGTGCCAGCAGCAACAGGGCAGATCAGCCCCAGCATTTT | CASSNRADQPQHF | . | TRBJ1-5 | TRBV6-1 | .
TGTGCCAGCAGTGCCCCACAGGGGTTAGCGAACATCAATCAGCCCCAGCATTTT | CASSAPQGLANINQPQHF | . | TRBJ1-5 | TRBV6-1 | TRBD1
TGTGCCAGCAGGGGGGGACTAGCGTCGGATACGCAGTATTTT | CASRGGLASDTQYF | . | TRBJ2-3 | TRBV2 | TRBD2
TGTGCCAGTAGTATAGTCGAGACAGGGGGCAATAGCGGGGAGCTGTTTTTT | CASSIVETGGNSGELFF | . | TRBJ2-2 | TRBV19 | TRBD1
TGCGCCAGCAGGGACTCTGGGGAAAATGAGCAGTTCTTC | CASRDSGENEQFF | . | TRBJ2-1 | TRBV10-2 | .
TGTGCCAGCAGTTACAGTAGGACAGCTAATCAGCCCCAGCATTTT | CASSYSRTANQPQHF | . | TRBJ1-5 | TRBV6-6 | .
TGCAGCGTTAAAGGCAGGGATCGGACTGAAGCTTTCTTT | CSVKGRDRTEAFF | . | TRBJ1-1 | TRBV29-1 | .
TGCGCCAGTGGGGACAGAAATAGCAATCAGCCCCAGCATTTT | CASGDRNSNQPQHF | . | TRBJ1-5 | TRBV10-2 | TRBD1
TGTGCCAGCAGCCAAGACCGCGGTCGGGGGAATGAGCAGTTCTTC | CASSQDRGRGNEQFF | few | TRBJ2-1 | TRBV14 | .
TGTGCCAGCAGTTCCCTGGGGGGTTCACCCCTCCACTTT | CASSSLGGSPLHF | . | TRBJ1-6 | TRBV27 | .
TGTGCCAGCAGCTTAAGGAGCGGGTTCCAAGAGACCCAGTACTTC | CASSLRSGFQETQYF | . | TRBJ2-5 | TRBV7-3 | .
TGTGCCAGTAGGGAGACAGGGCCCGGCTCTGGGGCCAACGTCCTGACTTTC | CASRETGPGSGANVLTF | . | TRBJ2-6 | TRBV19 | TRBD1
TGTGCCAGTAGTTCGGCCTTTTTAGCGGGGGAGCAGTACTTC | CASSSAFLAGEQYF | . | TRBJ2-7 | TRBV19 | TRBD2
TGTGCCAGCAGTTACTCGATTGGGGGGGGAGGATCACCCCTCCACTTT | CASSYSIGGGGSPLHF | . | TRBJ1-6 | TRBV6-5 | .
TGTGCCAGCAGCTTAGCTCAGACCTTGAACACTGAAGCTTTCTTT | CASSLAQTLNTEAFF | . | TRBJ1-1 | TRBV7-9 | .
TGTGCCAGCTCACCCACAGGGACTAACTATGGCTACACCTTC | CASSPTGTNYGYTF | few | TRBJ1-2 | TRBV18 | .
TGTGCCAGCAGACCGGACAGTCTGCGGGGCTACACCTTC | CASRPDSLRGYTF | few | TRBJ1-2 | TRBV6-5 | .
TGTGCCAGCAGCTTAGAAGGTAGAGGGTGGGGCCAATCACCCCTCCACTTT | CASSLEGRGWGQSPLHF | . | TRBJ1-6 | TRBV7-2 | .
TGCGCCAGCAGCCAAGGACAGCTCAATGGCTACACCTTC | CASSQGQLNGYTF | . | TRBJ1-2 | TRBV4-3 | .
TGTGCCAGCAGCTTAGGGACAGGGGGCTATCAGCCCCAGCATTTT | CASSLGTGGYQPQHF | . | TRBJ1-5 | TRBV7-2 | TRBD1
TGTGCCTGGAGTATCTACAGGGACACTGAAGCTTTCTTT | CAWSIYRDTEAFF | . | TRBJ1-1 | TRBV30 | .
TGCGCCAGCAGCCCACAGCTCCTAACAGGGCTGACTAATGAAAAACTGTTTTTT | CASSPQLLTGLTNEKLFF | . | TRBJ1-4 | TRBV4-3 | .
TGTGCCAGCAGCTTGGGGACAGGGAGAATTTATCAGCCCCAGCATTTT | CASSLGTGRIYQPQHF | once | TRBJ1-5 | TRBV11-2 | TRBD1
TGTGCCAGCAGCTTCCGAATCGAGAACACTGAAGCTTTCTTT | CASSFRIENTEAFF | . | TRBJ1-1 | TRBV5-4 | .
TGTGCCAGCAGGTACAGGGATGGCGAGCAGTACTTC | CASRYRDGEQYF | . | TRBJ2-7 | TRBV6-5 | .
TGCGCCAGCAGCCCTGCTCGCGGGGGATCCTACGAGCAGTACTTC | CASSPARGGSYEQYF | . | TRBJ2-7 | TRBV4-3 | TRBD2
TGTGCCAGCAGGATCGGGCCGGCCGAACCTGAAGCTTTCTTT | CASRIGPAEPEAFF | . | TRBJ1-1 | TRBV6-1 | .
TGTGCCAGCAGTGGGATGGTGCTACACCATTCCGACAATGAGCAGTTCTTC | CASSGMVLHHSDNEQFF | few | TRBJ2-1 | TRBV21-1 | .
TGTGCCAGCAGTCCTTACGGGTCGGGACAGGGAGGCTATGGCTACACCTTC | CASSPYGSGQGGYGYTF | . | TRBJ1-2 | TRBV27 | TRBD1
TGTGCCAGTTCCGGGAGGGGACTCAAGCAAAACATTCAGTACTTC | CASSGRGLKQNIQYF | . | TRBJ2-4 | TRBV19 | TRBD2
TGTGCCAGCAGACAGATTCTCTATGGCTACACCTTC | CASRQILYGYTF | . | TRBJ1-2 | TRBV6-4 | .
TGTTCAGCGGGGGGGCTGGGTACAGCTTTCTTT | CSAGGLGTAFF | once | TRBJ1-1 | TRBV28 | .
TGCGCCAGCAGCTTAGCGGAGGGCACTGAAGCTTTCTTT | CASSLAEGTEAFF | . | TRBJ1-1 | TRBV5-1 | .
TGTGCCAGCAGCGCGGGGTCGGGCAATCAGCCCCAGCATTTT | CASSAGSGNQPQHF | few | TRBJ1-5 | TRBV6-5 | .
TGTGCCAGCAGTGCTATTAGCACAGATACGCAGTATTTT | CASSAISTDTQYF | few | TRBJ2-3 | TRBV28 | .
TGTGCCAGCAGCAACGGGGGGGAGGCTGAAGCTTTCTTT | CASSNGGEAEAFF | . | TRBJ1-1 | TRBV7-9 | .
TGTGCCAGTAGTATTAATCTCTATGGCTACACCTTC | CASSINLYGYTF | few | TRBJ1-2 | TRBV19 | .
TGTGCCAGCAAGACCCTACAGAGCACCGGGGAGCTGTTTTTT | CASKTLQSTGELFF | . | TRBJ2-2 | TRBV5-6 | .
TGTGCCAGCAGCTTAATCCCTGGGGGGGCGCCCAACTATGGCTACACCTTC | CASSLIPGGAPNYGYTF | . | TRBJ1-2 | TRBV7-2 | .
TGCGCCAGCAGCTTTTTTATGGGTACAGATACGCAGTATTTT | CASSFFMGTDTQYF | . | TRBJ2-3 | TRBV5-1 | .
TGTGCCAGCAGCTTAGATGAGGCTAGCAATCAGCCCCAGCATTTT | CASSLDEASNQPQHF | . | TRBJ1-5 | TRBV11-2 | .
TGTGCCAGTAGTGGGGACAGAAGAAACACTGAAGCTTTCTTT | CASSGDRRNTEAFF | . | TRBJ1-1 | TRBV19 | TRBD1
TGTGCCACTCAAGGGACAGGGGTTCTAAGGGGCAATCAGCCCCAGCATTTT | CATQGTGVLRGNQPQHF | . | TRBJ1-5 | TRBV19 | TRBD1